These 9 T cell receptor beta chains were sequenced from one sample in a study of blood T cell repertoires in COVID-19. Only in-frame clones appear in the TCRdb table, and some are missing; sequencing was by immunoSEQ multiplex PCR. The sample lists a few hundred thousand clones; 65% to 85% were seen once. Sequences were obtained from PBMCs or T cells enriched from blood (not recorded which). Every receptor here comes from a man aged 50-59 years who had recovered from COVID-19.

This rearrangement joins TRBV6-5 to TRBJ1-2, with 7 positions matching TRBD1. This CDR3 region has 14 residues. Per germline, CDR1 MNHEY and CDR2 SVGAGI. V shed 5 bases and J 3 bases; nucleotides not matched to a gene: 6. The CDR3 spells CASSLGQADYGYTF. In DNA form, the CDR3 reads TGTGCCAGCAGTCTCGGACAGGCGGACTATGGCTACACCTTC.

This chain links TRBV7-9 with TRBJ2-7; 9 nucleotides agree with TRBD1. J gave up 3 bases and V 7 bases, and 7 bases lay outside the gene matches. CDR1 and CDR2 from the germline V gene are SEHNR and FQNEAQ (reference sequence). This CDR3 has 14 residues. CDR3 sequence: CASTRRQGGYEQYF. CDR3 in DNA: TGTGCCAGCACCCGGAGACAGGGGGGCTACGAGCAGTACTTC.

This clone was counted between two and nine times. The chain couples TRBV4-3 to TRBJ2-2; 7 positions agree with TRBD2. Germline V lookup: CDR1 LGHNA, CDR2 YSLEER. V lost 4 bases to trimming and J lost 2 bases; unmatched junction nucleotides: 13. The CDR3 runs 18 residues. The CDR3 DNA sequence: TGCGCCAGCAGCCGGGGCCTCGGACTAGGTTTTAACACCGGGGAGCTGTTTTTT. Protein sequence: CASSRGLGLGFNTGELFF.

V gene TRBV7-8 combines with J gene TRBJ1-4, with a possible D match to TRBD1 (6 bases). CDR1 is SGHVS, CDR2 FQNEAQ, per germline. This CDR3 comprises 15 residues. V lost 4 bases to trimming and J lost 3 bases, with 12 bases between them. CDR3 nucleotides: TGTGCCAGCAGCTCCCTGAGGGGGTCTAATGAAAAACTGTTTTTT. Protein sequence: CASSSLRGSNEKLFF.

The CDR3 nucleotides are TGTGCCAGCAGCCAGACAGGGGTTGGCACTGAAGCTTTCTTT. This codes for CASSQTGVGTEAFF. This chain links TRBV7-9 with TRBJ1-1; 8 bases match TRBD1. CDR3 length: 14 amino acids. Trimming cost V 5 bases and J 4 bases; bases outside gene matches: 6. The V gene's germline CDR1 is SEHNR and CDR2 FQNEAQ (reference sequence). Using reference TRBV7-9 and TRBJ1-1 for the parts outside the CDR3, the full variable domain is DTGVSQNPRHKITKRGQNVTFRCDPISEHNRLYWYRQTLGQGPEFLTYFQNEAQLEKSRLLSDRFSAERPKGSFSTLEIQRTEQGDSAMYLCASSQTGVGTEAFFGQGTRLTVV.

CDR3 in DNA: TGCAGCGGTTGGACAACAGGGGGCTACACCTTC. It yields the protein CSGWTTGGYTF. The V call is TRBV29-1, the J call TRBJ1-2, with D maybe TRBD1 (6 bases). The germline V and J ends were trimmed by 7 bases and 8 bases, with 14 bases remaining between them. Germline CDR1 SQVTM, CDR2 ANQGSEA. The CDR3 is 11 residues long. Full variable domain (outside the CDR3, taken from reference TRBV29-1 and TRBJ1-2): SAVISQKPSRDICQRGTSLTIQCQVDSQVTMMFWYRQQPGQSLTLIATANQGSEATYESGFVIDKFPISRPNLTFSTLTVSNMSPEDSSIYLCSGWTTGGYTFGSGTRLTVV.

The chain carries TRBV27 and TRBJ1-2; possible D gene TRBD1, 5 bases. Germline V gene sequence: CDR1 MNHEY, CDR2 SMNVEV (reference sequence). Trimming shortened V by 2 bases and J by 6 bases, and 16 bases separated the two germline ends. The CDR3 covers 15 residues. The CDR3 DNA reads TGTGCCAGCAGTTTACAAGTAACAGGCTGGGATGGCTACACCTTC. This sequence encodes CASSLQVTGWDGYTF.

J is TRBJ2-7 and V is TRBV28, with 13 bases that match TRBD2. The V and J ends lost 5 bases and 4 bases, in that order; junction bases with no gene match: 11. Germline values: CDR1 MDHEN, CDR2 SYDVKM. This CDR3 has 17 amino acids. CDR3 in DNA: TGTGCCAGCAGTCTACCCCCGGGACTAGCGGGGACATACGAGCAGTACTTC. It encodes CASSLPPGLAGTYEQYF.

This chain uses TRBV23-1 with TRBJ2-5, with D possibly TRBD1 on 5 matching bases. TRBV23-1 carries the ORF label, with uncertain function. Trimming removed 7 bases at V and 1 base at J, with 16 bases between. The CDR3 loop spans 15 amino acids. The DNA of the CDR3 is TGCGCCAGCAAGGGGCCTAGACAGTCCCAAGAGACCCAGTACTTC. Protein: CASKGPRQSQETQYF.